The 15 T cell receptor beta chains listed next were all sequenced from one sample in a study of blood T cell repertoires in COVID-19. The table came from immunoSEQ multiplex PCR; TCRdb's copy has only in-frame clones and leaves some out. The sample contains approximately 220,000 clones, 80% of which appear only once. Material for sequencing was PBMCs or T cells enriched from blood (not recorded which). These receptors all stem from a woman between 40 and 50 years old with acute COVID-19.

J is TRBJ1-5 and V is TRBV30, with no clear D. Trimming pared 2 bases from V and 7 bases from J, leaving 9 bases between. The CDR3 contains 12 residues. CDR1 GTSNPN and CDR2 SVGIG come from the germline V gene (reference sequence). The CDR3 loop is CAWSPAAQPQHF. The CDR3 bases are TGTGCCTGGAGTCCCGCCGCGCAGCCCCAGCATTTT.

This rearrangement joins TRBV18 to TRBJ1-4; D is perhaps TRBD1 (5 bases). Germline CDR1 KGHSH, CDR2 LQKENI. Trimming cost V 3 bases and J 8 bases, with 19 bases left between them. This CDR3 is built from 16 residues. In DNA, the CDR3 is TGTGCCAGCTCACCCACCGGACGGGGACTTCGCGAAAAACTGTTTTTT. Its translation: CASSPTGRGLREKLFF.

This clone was seen a single time. The chain couples TRBV2 to TRBJ2-6; 7 bases line up with TRBD1. J lost 4 bases, V lost 8 bases, and 14 bases had no gene match. This CDR3 has 17 amino acids. Germline assignment: CDR1 SNHLY and CDR2 FYNNEI. The CDR3 is CASVTGDPPQGANVLTF. The CDR3 coding sequence is TGTGCCAGCGTCACAGGGGATCCGCCTCAAGGGGCCAACGTCCTGACTTTC. Filled out from reference TRBV2 and TRBJ2-6, the complete variable domain reads EPEVTQTPSHQVTQMGQEVILRCVPISNHLYFYWYRQILGQKVEFLVSFYNNEISEKSEIFDDQFSVERPDGSNFTLKIRSTKLEDSAMYFCASVTGDPPQGANVLTFGAGSRLTVL.

The CDR3 DNA reads TGTGCCAGCAGTGAAACCGCGCAGGGTACGGGTGGCTACACCTTC. Protein sequence: CASSETAQGTGGYTF. The chain couples TRBV2 to TRBJ1-2; weak D call: TRBD1 (5 bases). Germline assignment: CDR1 SNHLY and CDR2 FYNNEI. V was shortened by 2 bases and J by 7 bases, with 17 bases between the two germline ends. This CDR3 contains 15 residues.

This chain joins TRBV2 and TRBJ2-7; TRBD1 might be the D (6 bases). This CDR3 comprises 15 residues. Germline V gene sequence: CDR1 SNHLY, CDR2 FYNNEI. Trimming left V 2 bases short and J 6 bases short, with 17 bases between. The CDR3 DNA reads as TGTGCCAGCAGTGAAAGGGGGAGTGAAGTATTCGAGCAGTACTTC. Its translation is CASSERGSEVFEQYF. The full variable domain, completed using reference TRBV2 and TRBJ2-7, is EPEVTQTPSHQVTQMGQEVILRCVPISNHLYFYWYRQILGQKVEFLVSFYNNEISEKSEIFDDQFSVERPDGSNFTLKIRSTKLEDSAMYFCASSERGSEVFEQYFGPGTRLTVT.

This CDR3 reads CASSKQQGPQHF. Here the CDR3 DNA reads TGTGCCAGCAGTAAACAACAGGGGCCCCAGCATTTT. V and J are TRBV6-5 and TRBJ1-5, with D possibly matching TRBD1 (6 bases). V was shortened by 5 bases and J by 9 bases, with 11 bases between the two germline ends. The CDR3 is 12 residues long. The germline gives CDR1 MNHEY, CDR2 SVGAGI.

A remark on this clone: Different DNA sequences within this sample yield the same CDR3. The chain carries TRBV5-1 and TRBJ2-5; a weak D match, TRBD2 (6 bases). The CDR3 is made up of 14 amino acids. Germline CDR1 is SGHRS and CDR2 is YFSETQ. Trimming took 0 bases from V and 2 from J, leaving 8 bases between them. CDR3 in DNA: TGCGCCAGCAGCTTGGGCGGGGTACAAGAGACCCAGTACTTC. Translated, it gives CASSLGGVQETQYF.

This clone came up once. The chain carries TRBV6-5 and TRBJ1-1, with 7 bases matching TRBD1. V gave up 6 bases and J gave up 1 base; unmatched junction bases: 2. Germline lookup yields CDR1 MNHEY and CDR2 SVGAGI. The CDR3 extends over 13 amino acids. The CDR3 DNA reads TGTGCCAGCAGGACAGGGAAGAACACTGAAGCTTTCTTT. It codes for CASRTGKNTEAFF.

The gene calls are TRBV4-2 and TRBJ2-6; D remains ambiguous. With 0 bases removed from V and 4 bases from J, the gap between germline ends came to 10 bases. The CDR3 spans 16 residues. The germline CDR1 and CDR2 sequences are LGHNA and YNFKEQ. CDR3 protein: CASSQDRPEGANVLTF. In DNA, the CDR3 is TGTGCCAGCAGCCAAGATCGCCCCGAGGGGGCCAACGTCCTGACTTTC.

The V and J genes are TRBV5-1 and TRBJ2-1, with D possibly TRBD1 on 5 matching bases. Between the trimmed V and J ends, which lost 4 bases and 8 bases, there was a span of 10 bases. The V gene's germline CDR1 is SGHRS and CDR2 YFSETQ. The CDR3 totals 12 residues. CDR3 sequence reads: CASSPQGYEQFF. In DNA form, the CDR3 reads TGCGCCAGCAGCCCGCAGGGCTATGAGCAGTTCTTC.

CDR3 sequence (DNA): TGTGCCAGTAGTAGAGAGCGACAGGGAAGCTCCTACGAGCAGTACTTC. Translating gives CASSRERQGSSYEQYF. The rearrangement uses TRBV19 and TRBJ2-7; 7 bases line up with TRBD1. CDR3 length equals 16 residues. J gave up 0 bases and V 4 bases, and 9 bases lay outside the gene matches. The V gene's germline CDR1 is LNHDA and CDR2 SQIVND (reference sequence).

V gene TRBV25-1 combines with J gene TRBJ2-6; D unresolved. CDR1 MGHDK and CDR2 SYGVNS come from the germline V gene. The CDR3 runs to 14 residues. V was clipped by 7 bases and J by 4 bases, with 11 bases between them. In DNA, the CDR3 is TGTGCCAGCACGACTTTTGCAGGGGCCAACGTCCTGACTTTC. Its translation: CASTTFAGANVLTF.

This clone was detected ten times or more. This same CDR3 is encoded by further DNA sequences in the sample. The gene calls are TRBV12-3 or TRBV12-4 and TRBJ1-5; D is perhaps TRBD1 (6 bases). With 6 bases removed from V and 0 bases from J, the gap between germline ends came to 6 bases. The CDR3 is 13 amino acids. CDR3 sequence reads: CASRTGSNQPQHF. CDR3 in DNA: TGTGCCAGCAGGACAGGTAGCAATCAGCCCCAGCATTTT.

This chain uses TRBV3-1 (or the pseudogene TRBV3-2) with TRBJ1-4; D is perhaps TRBD1 (5 bases). In germline, CDR1 is LGHDT, CDR2 YNNKEL (reference sequence). The V gene lost 0 bases and the J gene lost 10 bases, with 15 bases spanning the gap. This CDR3 has 15 residues. The CDR3 region is CASSQDGGFRGKLFF. In DNA, the CDR3 is TGTGCCAGCAGCCAAGACGGGGGTTTTAGAGGAAAACTGTTTTTT.

The V gene is TRBV6-5, the J gene TRBJ2-2; no definite D call. This CDR3 is 16 amino acids long. The V end was cut by 0 bases, the J end by 2 bases, with 10 bases between. Germline CDR1 and CDR2: MNHEY and SVGAGI. The CDR3 DNA sequence: TGTGCCAGCAGTTACTCTTGGCAGATTAACACCGGGGAGCTGTTTTTT. Amino acids: CASSYSWQINTGELFF.